The source of this T cell receptor (beta chain) is a study of graft-versus-host responses after intestinal transplantation. Profiled with immunoSEQ multiplex PCR; TCRdb holds only in-frame clones, not every one. The table shows around 100,000 clones, with approximately 93% occurring only once. As regards this clone: The target antigen is unknown. Other DNA sequences within the sample encode an identical CDR3.

CDR3 length: 11 residues. The junction had 0 bases not matched to a gene; V was cut back by 6 bases and J by 7 bases. The germline gives CDR1 MNHNS, CDR2 SASEGT. The specimen comprised unstimulated CD8+ T cells sorted from spleen or lymph node cells, sampled before transplant. This chain links TRBV6-1 with TRBJ2-4, with 7 bases aligning to TRBD2. The sequence was collected from a human donor who was the organ donor for an intestinal transplant. The CDR3 here is CASRGGNIQYF. In DNA form, the CDR3 reads TGTGCCAGCAGGGGGGGGAACATTCAGTACTTC.